This T cell receptor (beta chain) was obtained from a study of cytomegalovirus exposure and HLA in healthy donors (dated by TCRdb to about 2017). The study in broad terms: A later analysis indicated that the 90 to 150 validation repertoires were generated on the platform also employed for the 720 or so repertoires of the first cohort. The aim of the study was to test whether cataloging public T cell receptors could identify signatures of past pathogen exposure. Besides the first cohort of 666 subjects, a separate validation cohort made up of 120 different subjects was used. High-throughput TCR immunosequencing, statistical association of individual TCRs with disease status, and machine learning were combined to predict cytomegalovirus infection status. The paper as a whole reports these results and caveats: Subsequent analysis determined that TCRs grouped into clusters in the first cohort also showed a tendency toward co-occurrence across the 90 to 150 validation repertoires, and 85% to 95% of cluster scores exceeded 0. The classifier was reported to diagnose cytomegalovirus status with high specificity and sensitivity in both the original and validation cohorts. A later analysis lacked HLA typing for the validation cohort, so it scored co-occurrence in that cohort across all 130 or so repertoires. According to the authors, the approach could potentially be generalized to other disease states and immunological phenotypes. A total of fewer than 200 TCR beta chains were listed by the study as associated with cytomegalovirus. A few of the identified cytomegalovirus-associated TCR beta chains were confirmed in vitro to be specific for cytomegalovirus antigens. While some public TCRs were present in many individuals, most TCR sequences turned up only very rarely across donors.

Turning to this clone: Its antigen remains unidentified. Base qualities are not provided; no much larger clone lies one nucleotide away.

Library preparation was by the immunoSEQ multiplex PCR assay. Per the source publication's procedure: A statistical classification framework was developed to diagnose cytomegalovirus status using the catalog of TCR beta chain sequences. This is the immuneACCESS table as TCRdb keeps it, with only in-frame sequences that have V and J called. A part of the clones is gone; compared with another copy, unresolved V genes explain less than half, and the rest is unexplained. The V and J calls and clone size were taken over from that table, and D and trimming were inferred from the DNA. In all, the sample holds roughly 150,000 clones, and approximately 81% of those were seen once. 10% of the sample is taken by the ten largest. Separate from the roughly 700-subject first cohort, the validation cohort of some 130 subjects was the group to which the donors belonged. Sequencing was carried out using PBMCs. The receptor was derived from a man aged 30-40 years in good health and CMV-seropositive.

The CDR3 protein is CASSLMLAGGYEQYF. The DNA sequence is TGTGCCAGCAGCTTGATGCTAGCGGGGGGTTACGAGCAGTACTTC. The V gene is TRBV5-6 and the J gene is TRBJ2-7; 11 central nucleotides agree with TRBD2. Based on the germline V gene, the CDR1 and CDR2 sequences are SGHDT and YYEEEE. Unmatched junction bases come to 4, with V trimmed by 1 base and J by 4 bases. The CDR3, cysteine through phenylalanine, is 15 amino acids long. Of all the DNA, just the CDR3 is kept, 45 bases in frame from base 1.